Each of the 9 T cell receptor beta chains below was sequenced from the same sample in a study of cytomegalovirus exposure and HLA in healthy donors. Using immunoSEQ multiplex PCR, the repertoire was profiled, and TCRdb retains in-frame clones only, with some absent. The sample carries tens of thousands of clones, around 90% recorded once. The sample taken for sequencing was PBMCs. These receptors were obtained from a woman between 18 and 29 years old in good health and CMV-seropositive.

The chain couples TRBV9 to TRBJ2-5; D is unresolved. Trimming stripped 0 bases from V and 5 bases from J, with 8 bases between. The CDR3 is 13 amino acids. Germline lookup yields CDR1 SGDLS and CDR2 YYNGEE. CDR3 protein: CASSVGVGETQYF. The CDR3, as DNA: TGTGCCAGCAGCGTAGGGGTCGGGGAGACCCAGTACTTC.

This clone was observed a handful of times. The chain links TRBV2 to TRBJ1-5; D is perhaps TRBD1 (6 bases). The germline gives CDR1 SNHLY, CDR2 FYNNEI. The CDR3 sequence is 14 residues long. The V gene lost 8 bases and the J gene lost 2 bases, with 13 bases spanning the gap. The CDR3 is CASGQSRGNQPQHF. The CDR3 DNA is TGTGCCAGCGGACAGTCGAGGGGCAATCAGCCCCAGCATTTT.

The chain links TRBV7-9 to TRBJ2-1; TRBD2 aligns across 12 bases. Germline V CDR1 and CDR2: SEHNR, FQNEAQ (reference sequence). There are 15 residues in the CDR3. Unmatched junction bases numbered 7, after V lost 5 bases and J lost 8 bases. This CDR3 reads CASSPSSGGGDEQFF. For the CDR3, the DNA is TGTGCCAGCAGCCCCTCTAGCGGGGGGGGCGATGAGCAGTTCTTC.

The chain recombines TRBV10-2 with TRBJ2-1; possibly TRBD2 for D (6 bases). This CDR3 is 18 amino acids long. Per germline, CDR1 WSHSY and CDR2 SAAADI. The V gene lost 3 bases and the J gene lost 2 bases, with 20 bases spanning the gap. The CDR3 DNA sequence: TGCGCCAGCAGTGATTGGGACTCCCCCAGAAGAACCTACAATGAGCAGTTCTTC. Translated, it gives CASSDWDSPRRTYNEQFF.

The chain couples TRBV19 to TRBJ2-2, with 10 bases matching TRBD2. Looked up from germline, CDR1 is LNHDA and CDR2 is SQIVND (reference sequence). The CDR3 length is 17 residues. The V gene end was trimmed by 1 base and the J gene end by 3 bases; junction bases not matched to a gene: 5. The CDR3 spells CASSIVGLAGDTGELFF. In nucleotides, the CDR3 is TGTGCCAGTAGTATAGTGGGGCTAGCGGGAGACACCGGGGAGCTGTTTTTT.

This clone has only one observation. The rearrangement links TRBV19 to TRBJ1-5; D not certain. Germline lookup yields CDR1 LNHDA and CDR2 SQIVND (reference sequence). This CDR3 is 15 amino acids long. V shed 7 bases and J shed 0 bases, with 13 bases lying between them. The CDR3 spells CASTRGSNSNQPQHF. DNA of the CDR3: TGTGCCAGTACTCGGGGATCTAATAGCAATCAGCCCCAGCATTTT.

The genes are TRBV7-2 and TRBJ1-3; D is unclear. The CDR3 has 13 residues. Between the trimmed V and J ends, which lost 2 bases and 8 bases, there was a span of 10 bases. Germline values: CDR1 SGHTA, CDR2 FQGNSA. DNA of the CDR3: TGTGCCAGCAGCTTATTATTTGCGCACACCATATATTTT. Its protein is CASSLLFAHTIYF. Drawing the rest from reference TRBV7-2 and TRBJ1-3, the complete variable domain is GAGVSQSPSNKVTEKGKDVELRCDPISGHTALYWYRQSLGQGLEFLIYFQGNSAPDKSGLPSDRFSAERTGGSVSTLTIQRTQQEDSAVYLCASSLLFAHTIYFGEGSWLTVV.

This chain joins TRBV11-1 and TRBJ1-1; tentatively, D is TRBD1 (5 bases). Germline V gene lookup returns CDR1 SGHAT and CDR2 FQDESV (reference sequence). The CDR3 is made up of 15 amino acids. V was cut by 2 bases and J by 4 bases, with 14 bases left in between. CDR3 sequence (DNA): TGTGCCAGCAGCTTAATGCCGGAAGGGGCCACTGAAGCTTTCTTT. Its translation: CASSLMPEGATEAFF.

V usage is TRBV7-9 and J usage is TRBJ1-2; D is unresolved. V dropped 8 bases and J dropped 1 base, with 11 bases sitting between them. The CDR3 consists of 13 residues. Germline CDR1 is SEHNR and CDR2 is FQNEAQ (reference sequence). DNA for the CDR3: TGTGCCAGCTCACGGGAGGTTAACTATGGCTACACCTTC. Translation gives CASSREVNYGYTF.